This T cell receptor (beta chain) was recorded in a study of T cell responses to AZD1222 COVID-19 vaccine. Study results and limitations: Spike was spanned by vaccine-associated CD4 TCRs, which were dominant at 160-218 and 743-854. Variant regions that are unmutated are reportedly the target of nearly half of spike-specific TCRs.

Profiled with immunoSEQ multiplex PCR; TCRdb holds only in-frame clones, not every one. The table includes 150,000 to 200,000 clones, around 93% detected once. This CDR3 is built from 14 residues. Trimming left V 3 bases short and J 5 bases short, with 8 bases between. Germline CDR1 reads MNHEY; CDR2 reads SMNVEV (reference sequence). About this clone itself: Its cognate antigen is unknown.

The chain recombines TRBV27 with TRBJ1-6; TRBD1 might be the D (6 bases). The TCR originated in an adult in good health. Here the sequenced sample was peripheral blood, taken on day 0 of AZD1222 vaccination. The CDR3 bases are TGTGCCAGCAGTTTTAGGACAGATAATTCACCCCTCCACTTT. This codes for CASSFRTDNSPLHF.